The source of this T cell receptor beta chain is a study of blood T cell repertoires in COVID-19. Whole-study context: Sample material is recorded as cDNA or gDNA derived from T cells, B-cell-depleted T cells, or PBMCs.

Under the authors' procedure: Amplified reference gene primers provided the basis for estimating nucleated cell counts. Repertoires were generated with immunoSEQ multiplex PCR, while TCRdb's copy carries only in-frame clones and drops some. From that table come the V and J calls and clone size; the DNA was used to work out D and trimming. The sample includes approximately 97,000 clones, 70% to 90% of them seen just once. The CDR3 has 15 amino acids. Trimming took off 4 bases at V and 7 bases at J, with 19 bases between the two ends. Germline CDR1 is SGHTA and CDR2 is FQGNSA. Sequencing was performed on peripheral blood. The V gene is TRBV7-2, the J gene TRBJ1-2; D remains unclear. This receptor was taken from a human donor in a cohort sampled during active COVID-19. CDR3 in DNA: TGTGCCAGCAGCTCGATAGTGGGTGGGAGCTCTGGCTACACCTTC. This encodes CASSSIVGGSSGYTF.